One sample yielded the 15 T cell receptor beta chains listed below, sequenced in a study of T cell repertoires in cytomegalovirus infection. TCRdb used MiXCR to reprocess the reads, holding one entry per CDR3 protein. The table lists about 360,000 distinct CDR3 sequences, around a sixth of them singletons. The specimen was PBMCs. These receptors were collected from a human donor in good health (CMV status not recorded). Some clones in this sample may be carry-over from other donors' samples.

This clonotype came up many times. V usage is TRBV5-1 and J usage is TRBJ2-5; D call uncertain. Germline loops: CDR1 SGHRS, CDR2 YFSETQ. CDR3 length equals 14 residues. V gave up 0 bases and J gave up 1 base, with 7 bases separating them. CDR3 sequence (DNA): TGCGCCAGCAGCTTGGTTGGCAGCCAAGAGACCCAGTACTTC. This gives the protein CASSLVGSQETQYF.

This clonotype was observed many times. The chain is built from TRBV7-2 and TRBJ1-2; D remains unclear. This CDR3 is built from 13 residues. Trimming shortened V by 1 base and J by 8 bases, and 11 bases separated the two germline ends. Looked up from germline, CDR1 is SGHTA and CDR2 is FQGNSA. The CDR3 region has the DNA TGTGCCAGCAGCTTAGGGCAGGTCGTCGGCTACACCTTC. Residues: CASSLGQVVGYTF.

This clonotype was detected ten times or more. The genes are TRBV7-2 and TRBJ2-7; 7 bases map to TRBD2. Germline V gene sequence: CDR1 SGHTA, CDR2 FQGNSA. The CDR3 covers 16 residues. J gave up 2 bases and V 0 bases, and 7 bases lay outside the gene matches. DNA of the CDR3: TGTGCCAGCAGCTTAGCGGGCAGCGGGATCCCCTACGAGCAGTACTTC. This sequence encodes CASSLAGSGIPYEQYF.

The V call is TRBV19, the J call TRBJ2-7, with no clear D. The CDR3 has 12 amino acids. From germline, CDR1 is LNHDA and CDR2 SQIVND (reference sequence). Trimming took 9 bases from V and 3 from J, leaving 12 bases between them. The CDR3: CASTPHIYEQYF. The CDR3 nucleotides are TGTGCCAGCACCCCCCATATCTACGAGCAGTACTTC.

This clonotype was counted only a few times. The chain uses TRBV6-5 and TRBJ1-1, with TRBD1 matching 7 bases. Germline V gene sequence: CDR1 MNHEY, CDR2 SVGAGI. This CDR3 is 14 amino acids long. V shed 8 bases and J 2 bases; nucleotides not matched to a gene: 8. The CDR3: CASGVDRVNTEAFF. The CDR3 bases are TGTGCCAGCGGGGTAGACAGGGTCAACACTGAAGCTTTCTTT.

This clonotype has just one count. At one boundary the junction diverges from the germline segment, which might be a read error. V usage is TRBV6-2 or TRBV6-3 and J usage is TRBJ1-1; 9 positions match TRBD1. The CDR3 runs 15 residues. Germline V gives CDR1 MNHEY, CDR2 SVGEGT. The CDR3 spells CANSENRGLSTEAFF. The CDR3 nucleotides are TGTGCCAACAGTGAAAACAGGGGGCTTAGTACTGAAGCTTTCTTT.

The CDR3 sequence is CASSLGQGPEAFF. For the CDR3, the DNA is TGTGCCAGCAGTTTGGGGCAGGGCCCTGAAGCTTTCTTT. V is TRBV28 and J is TRBJ1-1; TRBD1 is a possible D gene (5 bases). The CDR3 has 13 residues. Deletions cut 3 bases from V and 6 bases from J, with 11 bases between. Germline CDR1 and CDR2: MDHEN and SYDVKM.

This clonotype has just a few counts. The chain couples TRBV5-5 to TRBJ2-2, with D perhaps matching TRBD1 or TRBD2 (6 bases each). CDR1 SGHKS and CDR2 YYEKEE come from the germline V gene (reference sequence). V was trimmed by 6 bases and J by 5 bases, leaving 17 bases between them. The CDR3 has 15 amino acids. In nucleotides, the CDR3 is TGTGCCAGCAAGGGGGTTACAGGAGGGACCGGGGAGCTGTTTTTT. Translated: CASKGVTGGTGELFF.

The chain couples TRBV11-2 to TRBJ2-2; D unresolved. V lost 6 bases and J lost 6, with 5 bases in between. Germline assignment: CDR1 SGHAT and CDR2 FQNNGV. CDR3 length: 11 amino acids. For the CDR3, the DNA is TGTGCCAGCAGGGCTCCCGGGGAGCTGTTTTTT. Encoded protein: CASRAPGELFF.

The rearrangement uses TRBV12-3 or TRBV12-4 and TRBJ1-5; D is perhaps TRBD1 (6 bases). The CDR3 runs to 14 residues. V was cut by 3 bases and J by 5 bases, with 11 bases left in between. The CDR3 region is CASSFDRGDQPQHF. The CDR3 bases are TGTGCCAGCAGTTTTGATAGGGGGGATCAGCCCCAGCATTTT.

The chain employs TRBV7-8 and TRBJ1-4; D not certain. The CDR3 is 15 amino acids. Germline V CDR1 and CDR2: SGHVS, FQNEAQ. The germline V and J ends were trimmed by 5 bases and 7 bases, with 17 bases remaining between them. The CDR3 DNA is TGTGCCAGCAGCCGGGGAGGCGCGCCGGGTGAAAAACTGTTTTTT. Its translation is CASSRGGAPGEKLFF.

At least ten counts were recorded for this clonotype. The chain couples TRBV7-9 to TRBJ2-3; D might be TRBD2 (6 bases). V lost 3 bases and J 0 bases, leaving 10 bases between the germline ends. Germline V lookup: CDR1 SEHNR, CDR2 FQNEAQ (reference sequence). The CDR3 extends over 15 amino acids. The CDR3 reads CASSLSRGSTDTQYF. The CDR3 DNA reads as TGTGCCAGCAGCTTGTCCCGGGGGAGCACAGATACGCAGTATTTT.

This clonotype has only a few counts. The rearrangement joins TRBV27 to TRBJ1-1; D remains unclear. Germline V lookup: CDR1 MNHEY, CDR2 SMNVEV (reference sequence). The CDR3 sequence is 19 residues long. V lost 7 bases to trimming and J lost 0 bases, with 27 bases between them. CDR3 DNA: TGTGCCAGCAAAGCGTCTCAACGGTACTTAACTTCTATGAACACTGAAGCTTTCTTT. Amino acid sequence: CASKASQRYLTSMNTEAFF.

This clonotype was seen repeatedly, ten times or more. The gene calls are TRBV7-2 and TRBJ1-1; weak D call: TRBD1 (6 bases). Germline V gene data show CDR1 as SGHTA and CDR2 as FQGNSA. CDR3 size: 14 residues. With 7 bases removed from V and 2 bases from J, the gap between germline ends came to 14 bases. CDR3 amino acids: CASTWGQGNTEAFF. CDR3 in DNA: TGTGCCAGCACCTGGGGGCAGGGCAACACTGAAGCTTTCTTT.

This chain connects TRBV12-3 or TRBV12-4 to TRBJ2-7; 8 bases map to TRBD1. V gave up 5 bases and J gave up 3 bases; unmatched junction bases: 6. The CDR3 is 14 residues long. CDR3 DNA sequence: TGTGCCAGCAGTCGGCGGACAGGGAGCTACGAGCAGTACTTC. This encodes CASSRRTGSYEQYF.